This TCR beta chain was observed in a study of cytomegalovirus exposure and HLA in healthy donors. On the study more broadly: An early data release held some 85 million unique TCRs from HLA-typed donors.

The germline CDR1 and CDR2 sequences are SGHRS and YFSETQ. The trim removed 0 bases at V and 8 bases at J, leaving 1 base unmatched. This CDR3 region has 12 residues. This clone was counted only a few times. The antigen is unknown. The study, taken as a whole, reports: Investigators reported 164 TCR beta chains as tied to cytomegalovirus. CMV serostatus stood as the only immune exposure information on hand. Sequencing depth roughly uniform across donors was assumed in presence/absence analyses.

Use of 60 Vbeta and 13 Jbeta primers characterized the PCR. Profiling relied on immunoSEQ multiplex PCR, and the TCRdb table lists in-frame clones only, not all of them. This table holds about 160,000 clones, about 60% found once. The clonotype originates from a woman in her sixties or seventies in good health and CMV-seropositive. The chain combines TRBV5-1 with TRBJ1-1; TRBD1 matches 7 bases. The sequenced material came from PBMCs. As DNA, the CDR3 is TGCGCCAGCAGCTTGGAGGACAGGGAAGCTTTCTTT. Translating it yields CASSLEDREAFF.